This T cell receptor beta chain was identified in a study of cytotoxic CD8 clonotypes in ibrutinib-treated CLL. Whole-study context: Responses: roughly 25 partial, 2 complete; after median approximately 70 months, around 14 stayed remitted, roughly 12 progressed.

Notes on the study in general: Clonality correlated strongly with circulating CD8+ T cells and exceeded age-matched healthy donors at baseline.

V lost 4 bases and J 7 bases, leaving 21 bases between the germline ends. CDR1 SGDLS and CDR2 YYNGEE come from the germline V gene. The length of the CDR3 is 16 residues. Investigators sought sequencing depths of between 1 in 200,000 and 1 in 1 million T cells. Libraries were prepared by immunoSEQ multiplex PCR; TCRdb keeps only in-frame clonotypes and omits some of them. The sample contains about 140,000 clones, 76% of which appear only once. Concerning this clone: Its matching antigen is unknown.

The TCR comes from a human donor with chronic lymphocytic leukemia. This material consisted of PBMCs, taken after 24 months of ibrutinib treatment. The V call is TRBV9, the J call TRBJ2-1; D possibly corresponds to TRBD2 (5 bases). CDR3 sequence reads: CASSLMGGGVSNEQFF. CDR3 nucleotides: TGTGCCAGCAGCCTAATGGGCGGAGGTGTGTCAAATGAGCAGTTCTTC.